This entry features one T cell receptor (beta chain) sequence. This clone has more than one count but fewer than ten. Its antigen is currently not known. Nothing much larger sits one base from this clone, and base qualities are not available. This entry belongs to a study of blood T cell repertoires in COVID-19 (dated by TCRdb to the early 2020s). With regard to the full study: The collaborator samples originated in the United States, Italy and Spain and spanned the acute and convalescent phases of COVID-19. Nearly every sample came with metadata listing a de-identified subject ID, COVID-19 status, age in years and sex. The samples were drawn from two sources: the first 160 participants of the ongoing ImmuneRACE study, and over 950 subjects contributed by 6 global collaborators. The prospective study material was composed of cDNA or gDNA derived from T cells, B-cell-depleted T cells, or PBMCs. Where HLA class I and class II types were available, the types were taken from metadata supplied by the sample provider, not from assay-based typing. The repertoires were made available in a free public database intended to serve as a resource for research on the immune response to SARS-CoV-2. Deeply sampled blood TCRbeta repertoires from subjects exposed to, actively infected with, or recovered from COVID-19 were included in the dataset.

TCRbeta CDR3 regions were amplified from genomic DNA using the immunoSEQ Assay, a bias-controlled multiplex PCR. Processing in the source paper ran as follows. Nucleated cell counts per sample were estimated from amplification of reference gene primers within the assay. Sequence reads were collapsed and filtered to measure the absolute abundance of every unique TCRbeta CDR3 rearrangement. For each sample, productive Simpson clonality was calculated by taking the square root of Simpson's diversity index across productive rearrangements. TCRdb stores this immuneACCESS table with in-frame sequences only. Part of the clones is absent; in the studies checked, under half of the shortfall reflects unresolved V genes, and no reason is known for the rest. V and J calls and clone size are copied from that table; D and trimming were computed from the DNA. For this sample there are under 200,000 clones; roughly 86% appear just once. The top ten clones comprise around 3.3% of the sample.

Beyond this particular receptor, the publication reports: Clinical and demographic metadata were provided uncurated, with the amount varying by source and participant.

Each collaborating institution followed its own protocols to collect whole blood in K2EDTA tubes. For TCRbeta analysis, collaborators shipped samples in one of three forms: frozen whole blood, isolated PBMCs, or DNA extracted from either of those sample types. The CDR3, cysteine through phenylalanine, is 16 amino acids long. Only the CDR3 portion is preserved as DNA: 48 bases, with reading frame beginning at the first base. CDR1 and CDR2 are drawn from the germline V gene: MGHRA, YSYEKL. For this chain, trimming is 1 base at the V end and 2 bases at the J end, and the number of junction bases without a gene match is 6.

Recombination linked TRBV4-1 to TRBJ1-2, with TRBD1 identical over 8 junction bases. Sequenced input: peripheral blood. The receptor was derived from a man between 65 and 85 years old with acute or convalescent COVID-19. The CDR3 here reads CASSQGSAGGNYGYTF. The sequenced DNA: TGCGCCAGCAGCCAAGGATCAGCAGGGGGCAACTATGGCTACACCTTC.